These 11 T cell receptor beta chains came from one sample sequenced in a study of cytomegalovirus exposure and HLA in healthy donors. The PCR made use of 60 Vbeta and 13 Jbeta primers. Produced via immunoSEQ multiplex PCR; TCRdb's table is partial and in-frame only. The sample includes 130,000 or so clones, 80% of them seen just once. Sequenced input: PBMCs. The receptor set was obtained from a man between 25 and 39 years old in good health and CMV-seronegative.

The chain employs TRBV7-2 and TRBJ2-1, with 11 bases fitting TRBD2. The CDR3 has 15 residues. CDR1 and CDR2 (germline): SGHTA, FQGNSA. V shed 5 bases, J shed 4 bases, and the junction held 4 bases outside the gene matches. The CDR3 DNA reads TGTGCCAGCAGCGCGACTAGCGGGGTATACAATGAGCAGTTCTTC. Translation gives CASSATSGVYNEQFF.

The CDR3 region has the DNA TGTGCCAGCAACTGGATCCGAACAGGGGGCTCAGACACTGAAGCTTTCTTT. Residues: CASNWIRTGGSDTEAFF. This chain links TRBV7-8 with TRBJ1-1; 9 nucleotides align to TRBD1. The CDR3 is made up of 17 amino acids. The V and J ends lost 7 bases and 3 bases, in that order; junction bases with no gene match: 15. From germline, CDR1 is SGHVS and CDR2 FQNEAQ.

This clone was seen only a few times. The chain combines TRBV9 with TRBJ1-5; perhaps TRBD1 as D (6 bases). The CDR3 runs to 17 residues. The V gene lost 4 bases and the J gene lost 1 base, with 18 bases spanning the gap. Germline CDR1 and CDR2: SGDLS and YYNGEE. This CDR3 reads CASSPSSGDGSNQPQHF. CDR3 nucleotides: TGTGCCAGCAGCCCTAGCTCAGGGGATGGGAGCAATCAGCCCCAGCATTTT.

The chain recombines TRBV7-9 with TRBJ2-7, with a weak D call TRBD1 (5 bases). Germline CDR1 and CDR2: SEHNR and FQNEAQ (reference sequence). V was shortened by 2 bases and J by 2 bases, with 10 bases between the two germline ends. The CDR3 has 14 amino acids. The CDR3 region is CASSLTAGPYEQYF. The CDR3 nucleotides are TGTGCCAGCAGCTTAACAGCAGGGCCCTACGAGCAGTACTTC.

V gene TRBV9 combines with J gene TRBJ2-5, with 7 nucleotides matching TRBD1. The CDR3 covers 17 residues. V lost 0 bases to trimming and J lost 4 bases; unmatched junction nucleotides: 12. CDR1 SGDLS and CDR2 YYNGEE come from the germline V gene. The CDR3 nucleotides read TGTGCCAGCAGCGTAGAAGGCCTGTTCAGGGGGACAGAGACCCAGTACTTC. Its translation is CASSVEGLFRGTETQYF.

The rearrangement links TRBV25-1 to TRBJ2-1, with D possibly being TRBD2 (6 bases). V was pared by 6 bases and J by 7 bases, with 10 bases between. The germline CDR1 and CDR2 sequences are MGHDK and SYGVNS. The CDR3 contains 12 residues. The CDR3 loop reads CASSATSNEQFF. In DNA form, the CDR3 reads TGTGCCAGCAGCGCGACTAGTAATGAGCAGTTCTTC.

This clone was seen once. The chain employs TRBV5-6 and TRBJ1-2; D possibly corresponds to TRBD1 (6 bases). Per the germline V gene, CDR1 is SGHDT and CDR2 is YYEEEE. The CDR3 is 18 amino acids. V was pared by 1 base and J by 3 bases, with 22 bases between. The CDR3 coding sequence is TGTGCCAGCAGCTTGCGTCGCGCCAGGGGCCTCATCCACTATGGCTACACCTTC. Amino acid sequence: CASSLRRARGLIHYGYTF.

CDR3: CATGTDSYEQYF. As DNA, the CDR3 is TGTGCCACCGGGACTGACTCCTACGAGCAGTACTTC. The rearrangement joins TRBV25-1 to TRBJ2-7; possible D gene TRBD2, 6 bases. The germline V gene encodes CDR1 MGHDK and CDR2 SYGVNS. This CDR3 is 12 amino acids long. Trimming took 10 bases from V and 0 from J, leaving 10 bases between them.

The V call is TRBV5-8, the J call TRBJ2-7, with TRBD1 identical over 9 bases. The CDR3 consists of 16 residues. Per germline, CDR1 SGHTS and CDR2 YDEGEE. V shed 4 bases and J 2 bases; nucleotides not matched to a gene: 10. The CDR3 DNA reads TGTGCCAGCAGCACTGGACAGGGGCCGCCCCCCTACGAGCAGTACTTC. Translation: CASSTGQGPPPYEQYF.

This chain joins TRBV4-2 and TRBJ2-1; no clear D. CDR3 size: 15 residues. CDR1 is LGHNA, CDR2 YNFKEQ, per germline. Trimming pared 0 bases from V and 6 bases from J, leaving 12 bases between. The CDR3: CASSQELGSSNEQFF. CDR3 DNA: TGTGCCAGCAGCCAAGAATTGGGTAGCTCCAATGAGCAGTTCTTC.

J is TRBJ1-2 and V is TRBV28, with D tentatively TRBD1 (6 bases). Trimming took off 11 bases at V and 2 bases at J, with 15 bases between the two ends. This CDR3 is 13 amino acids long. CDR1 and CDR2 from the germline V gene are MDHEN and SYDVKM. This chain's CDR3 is CAGSPQGNYGYTF. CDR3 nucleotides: TGTGCCGGAAGCCCTCAGGGGAACTATGGCTACACCTTC.